This is a list of T cell receptor beta chains from one sample in a study of blood T cell repertoires in COVID-19. Data came from immunoSEQ multiplex PCR; TCRdb stores just in-frame clones and leaves some out. Of 150,000 to 200,000 clones listed, about 80% are singletons. The sequencing sample was made of PBMCs or T cells enriched from blood (not recorded which). These receptors came from a man aged 35 to 55 who had recovered from COVID-19. The CDR3 runs from the conserved cysteine through the conserved F or W. D genes are given only for firm matches. Not all rows give a size; the values are once, few, many and, for expanded clones, a class.

V: TRBV6-1; J: TRBJ2-3; D: .; size: .; DNA: TGTGCCAGCAGTGAAGCGAGGAGGGGTAGCACAGATACGCAGTATTTT; CDR3: CASSEARRGSTDTQYF
V: TRBV5-1; J: TRBJ2-3; D: TRBD2; size: .; DNA: TGCGCCAGCAGCTTAGGTAGCGGGGGGATAGATACGCAGTATTTT; CDR3: CASSLGSGGIDTQYF
V: TRBV5-1; J: TRBJ1-2; D: TRBD1; size: .; DNA: TGCGCCAGCAGCGGAGGACAGGGTGACTATGGCTACACCTTC; CDR3: CASSGGQGDYGYTF
V: TRBV2; J: TRBJ1-2; D: TRBD1; size: .; DNA: TGTGCCAGCAGGGCGGGACAGAGGGGCTACACCTTC; CDR3: CASRAGQRGYTF
V: TRBV10-3; J: TRBJ1-4; D: TRBD1; size: few; DNA: TGTGCCAGCAAGGAGGGACAGGCTGCCTTTAATGAAAAACTGTTTTTT; CDR3: CASKEGQAAFNEKLFF
V: TRBV5-1; J: TRBJ1-4; D: .; size: .; DNA: TGCGCCAGCAGCTTCTGGACAGCCGATGAAAAACTGTTTTTT; CDR3: CASSFWTADEKLFF
V: TRBV6-5; J: TRBJ2-3; D: .; size: .; DNA: TGTGCCAGCACCCGATTAGCTACAGATACGCAGTATTTT; CDR3: CASTRLATDTQYF
V: TRBV28; J: TRBJ2-7; D: .; size: .; DNA: TGTGCCAGCAGTTTAAGGACAGTTCCGTACTTC; CDR3: CASSLRTVPYF
V: TRBV5-4; J: TRBJ2-1; D: .; size: .; DNA: TGTGCCAGCAGCTTCAATTACAATGAGCAGTTCTTC; CDR3: CASSFNYNEQFF
V: TRBV28; J: TRBJ1-1; D: .; size: .; DNA: TGTGCCAGCAGTTTGCAGGGTGAAGCTTTCTTT; CDR3: CASSLQGEAFF
V: TRBV6-5; J: TRBJ1-5; D: TRBD1; size: .; DNA: TGTGCCAGCAGTTGGGGACAGAATAGCAATCAGCCCCAGCATTTT; CDR3: CASSWGQNSNQPQHF
V: TRBV5-6; J: TRBJ1-2; D: .; size: few; DNA: TGTGCCAGCAGCTTAACGGACTATGGCTACACCTTC; CDR3: CASSLTDYGYTF
V: TRBV5-1; J: TRBJ2-7; D: .; size: .; DNA: TGCGCCAGCAGCCTCAGGGGTCCGACCTACGAGCAGTACTTC; CDR3: CASSLRGPTYEQYF
V: TRBV7-2; J: TRBJ1-2; D: TRBD1; size: .; DNA: TGTGCCAGCAGCTTAGAGGGGACAGCCCCTAGGGGCTACACCTTC; CDR3: CASSLEGTAPRGYTF
V: TRBV27; J: TRBJ1-6; D: TRBD1; size: .; DNA: TGTGCCAGCAGTTTGAGGGACAGGACACAAAAGGATAATTCACCCCTCCACTTT; CDR3: CASSLRDRTQKDNSPLHF
V: TRBV5-1; J: TRBJ2-7; D: TRBD2; size: once; DNA: TGCGCCAGCAGCTTGGTTTCGCGGGGGGCCTACGAGCAGTACTTC; CDR3: CASSLVSRGAYEQYF
V: TRBV18; J: TRBJ2-4; D: .; size: .; DNA: TGTGCCAGCTCCATCGCAGGGTCCAAAAACATTCAGTACTTC; CDR3: CASSIAGSKNIQYF
V: TRBV28; J: TRBJ1-4; D: TRBD1; size: .; DNA: TGTGCCAGCTCTTACAGACAGGGAGTAAATGAAAAACTGTTTTTT; CDR3: CASSYRQGVNEKLFF
V: TRBV2; J: TRBJ2-7; D: .; size: .; DNA: TGTGCCAGCACTCCCCTCGACGAGCAGTACTTC; CDR3: CASTPLDEQYF
V: TRBV7-2; J: TRBJ2-1; D: TRBD2; size: few; DNA: TGTGCCAGCAGCTTACTAGCGGGGGGCCGGGGCGATGAGCAGTTCTTC; CDR3: CASSLLAGGRGDEQFF
V: TRBV20-1; J: TRBJ2-1; D: .; size: .; DNA: TGCAGTGCTAGAGATCGGTGGGAGCAGTTCTTC; CDR3: CSARDRWEQFF
V: TRBV2; J: TRBJ2-5; D: .; size: .; DNA: TGTGCCAGCAGTGAAGTCGCACTAGCAGCTGAGACCCAGTACTTC; CDR3: CASSEVALAAETQYF
V: TRBV7-2; J: TRBJ2-1; D: TRBD2; size: .; DNA: TGTGCCAGCAGCTTAGGCAATTTGCGGGGGGCGGAGCAGTTCTTC; CDR3: CASSLGNLRGAEQFF
V: TRBV27; J: TRBJ2-1; D: TRBD2; size: .; DNA: TGTGCCAGCAGTCCCAGCGGGGGGATATACAATGAGCAGTTCTTC; CDR3: CASSPSGGIYNEQFF
V: TRBV24-1; J: TRBJ1-2; D: .; size: .; DNA: TGTGCCACCAGTGATCATGGGGGGTATGGCTACACCTTC; CDR3: CATSDHGGYGYTF
V: TRBV10-1; J: TRBJ1-6; D: .; size: .; DNA: TGCGCCAGCAGTGAGCCGGGGGGCAGGGAACGTTCACCCCTCCACTTT; CDR3: CASSEPGGRERSPLHF
V: TRBV18; J: TRBJ1-1; D: .; size: .; DNA: TGTGCCAGCTCACCAAAACAGGGTAGCGCTGAAGCTTTCTTT; CDR3: CASSPKQGSAEAFF
V: TRBV5-6; J: TRBJ1-2; D: .; size: .; DNA: TGTGCCAGCAGTATACAGGGAATTTCTGGCTACACCTTC; CDR3: CASSIQGISGYTF
V: TRBV4-2; J: TRBJ1-2; D: .; size: .; DNA: TGTGCCAGCAGCCAAGACCGCAGTTTGGGGGGGATCCATGGCTACACCTTC; CDR3: CASSQDRSLGGIHGYTF
V: TRBV5-6; J: TRBJ1-2; D: .; size: .; DNA: TGTGCCAGCAGCTTGCAGGGACAAAACTATGGCTACACCTTC; CDR3: CASSLQGQNYGYTF
V: TRBV5-5; J: TRBJ2-7; D: TRBD1; size: .; DNA: TGTGCCAGCAGCGCCACCCCGAGAAGGGACAGGGGCCACGAGCAGTACTTC; CDR3: CASSATPRRDRGHEQYF
V: TRBV4-1; J: TRBJ1-5; D: .; size: .; DNA: TGCGCCAGCAGCCAAGTAGCAGGGATAAATCAGCCCCAGCATTTT; CDR3: CASSQVAGINQPQHF
V: TRBV7-6; J: TRBJ1-3; D: .; size: .; DNA: TGTGCCAGCAGCCCCCACAGGGCAAACACCATATATTTT; CDR3: CASSPHRANTIYF
V: TRBV5-4; J: TRBJ1-2; D: TRBD1; size: .; DNA: TGTGCCAGCAGCTGGGACAGCACGACCTATGGCTACACCTTC; CDR3: CASSWDSTTYGYTF
V: TRBV5-6; J: TRBJ1-1; D: .; size: .; DNA: TGTGCCAGCAGCTCATCGAGGGGGAACCCTATGAACACTGAAGCTTTCTTT; CDR3: CASSSSRGNPMNTEAFF
V: TRBV18; J: TRBJ2-7; D: .; size: .; DNA: TGTGCCAGCTCACCAGAACGGGGAACAGCCTACGAGCAGTACTTC; CDR3: CASSPERGTAYEQYF
V: TRBV19; J: TRBJ1-5; D: .; size: .; DNA: TGTGCCAGTAGTCCTCAGGGCCTTTCACGGCCCCAGCATTTT; CDR3: CASSPQGLSRPQHF
V: TRBV13; J: TRBJ2-7; D: .; size: .; DNA: TGTGCCAGCAGCTCGAAGGTCCGGGGCGAGCAGTACTTC; CDR3: CASSSKVRGEQYF
V: TRBV29-1; J: TRBJ2-7; D: .; size: .; DNA: TGCAGCGTTGAGCTAGCCGGTATGGCTCGGCAGTACTTC; CDR3: CSVELAGMARQYF
V: TRBV18; J: TRBJ1-4; D: .; size: .; DNA: TGTGCCAGCTCACCAGTTGCAGGGAATACTAATGAAAAACTGTTTTTT; CDR3: CASSPVAGNTNEKLFF
V: TRBV28; J: TRBJ1-2; D: TRBD1; size: .; DNA: TGTGCCAGCAGCCCGGGACAGGGGTGGATCTATGGCTACACCTTC; CDR3: CASSPGQGWIYGYTF
V: TRBV5-1; J: TRBJ1-6; D: .; size: .; DNA: TGCGCCAGCAGCTTGGGATTATCTGGGGGCTTTGATTCACCCCTCCACTTT; CDR3: CASSLGLSGGFDSPLHF
V: TRBV5-8; J: TRBJ1-2; D: .; size: .; DNA: TGTGCCAGCAGCTTGATAGGCTACACCTTC; CDR3: CASSLIGYTF
V: TRBV2; J: TRBJ2-5; D: .; size: .; DNA: TGTGCCAGCAGACAGTACCAAGAGACCCAGTACTTC; CDR3: CASRQYQETQYF
V: TRBV28; J: TRBJ1-4; D: TRBD1; size: few; DNA: TGTGCCAGCAGCTTTGACGGGACAGCTAATGAAAAACTGTTTTTT; CDR3: CASSFDGTANEKLFF